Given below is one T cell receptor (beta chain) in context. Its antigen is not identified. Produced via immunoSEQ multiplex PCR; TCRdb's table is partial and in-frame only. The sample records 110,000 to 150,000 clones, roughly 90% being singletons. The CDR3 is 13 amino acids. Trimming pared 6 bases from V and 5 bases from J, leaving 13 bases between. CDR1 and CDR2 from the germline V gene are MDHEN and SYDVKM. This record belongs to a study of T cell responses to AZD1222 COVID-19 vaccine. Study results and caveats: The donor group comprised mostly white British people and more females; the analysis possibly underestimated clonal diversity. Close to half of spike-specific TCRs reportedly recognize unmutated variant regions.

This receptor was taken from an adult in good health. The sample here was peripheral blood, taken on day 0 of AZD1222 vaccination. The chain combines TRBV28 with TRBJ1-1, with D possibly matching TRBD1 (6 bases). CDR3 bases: TGTGCCAGCAGCCGAAGGACAGTAACTGAAGCTTTCTTT. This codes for CASSRRTVTEAFF.